This T cell receptor beta chain was found in a study of cytomegalovirus exposure and HLA in healthy donors. Study-wide results and limits: Upon later analysis, TCR association rates were observed to vary by HLA locus, being highest for DRB1 and lowest for HLA-C. For most TCR beta V segments, an earlier analysis put the productive rate at about 90% or about 30% of the time.

From germline, CDR1 is MGHRA and CDR2 YSYEKL. V was pared by 2 bases and J by 4 bases, with 11 bases between. The CDR3 covers 14 residues. As to this clone: Antigen specificity is unknown.

The PCR was carried out with 60 Vbeta primers and 13 Jbeta primers. Generated by immunoSEQ multiplex PCR, the TCRdb table keeps only in-frame clones and is missing some. The ten most abundant clones cover about 1.1% of a sample with 200,000 to 250,000 clones. Healthy bone marrow donors formed the donor group. The origin of this receptor is a girl aged 2 to 9 in good health and CMV-seropositive. Sequenced input: PBMCs. This chain connects TRBV4-1 to TRBJ1-2; D is perhaps TRBD1 (6 bases). The CDR3 spells CASSQIQGPYGYTF. In DNA form, the CDR3 reads TGCGCCAGCAGCCAAATACAGGGCCCCTATGGCTACACCTTC.